This record concerns one TCR beta chain sequence. Its antigen is as yet unknown. This sample was included in a study of shared clonotypes between healthy human individuals. Study-wide background: Donors, aged 18 to 49, were a couple of women and three men. Regarding the study as a whole: Limited genetic and exposure-history diversity came from having few donors.

J was trimmed by 0 bases and V by 2 bases; bases with no gene match: 10. CDR3 size: 17 residues. The germline V gene encodes CDR1 SGHRS and CDR2 YFSETQ. Source study methods: Without quality scores, immunoSEQ junctional reads could not be filtered like full-length reads. The data were produced by immunoSEQ multiplex PCR, yet TCRdb's version contains in-frame clones alone and is incomplete. From that table come the V and J calls and clone size; the DNA was used to work out D and trimming. The sample has about 1 million clones; around 76% are singletons. The healthy adult donors were HIV-negative and reported no recent acute infections or vaccinations.

The receptor comes from a young man in good health. The chain is built from TRBV5-1 and TRBJ1-1; 7 bases are a match to TRBD1. The specimen sequenced was memory CD4+ T cells sorted from blood. This sample's subset: CD45RA-negative fraction. This CDR3 is CASSLGQDSRLNTEAFF. As DNA, the CDR3 is TGCGCCAGCAGCTTAGGACAGGACTCGCGGTTGAACACTGAAGCTTTCTTT.